This TCR beta chain was found in a study of T cell responses to AZD1222 COVID-19 vaccine. Study outcomes and limitations: Clonal diversity may have been underestimated, and the donors were mostly white British, with more females than males. The repertoires were collected only after the peak T cell response. Once two AZD1222 doses were given, Spike-specific TCR breadth and depth went up. Spike regions recognized by vaccine-associated CD4 TCRs spanned the protein, led by 160-218 and 743-854.

Sequencing was performed with immunoSEQ multiplex PCR; in TCRdb, only in-frame clones are kept and a portion is missing. Of fewer than 150,000 clones listed, around nine tenths are singletons. Note on this clone: The antigen is unknown. The identical CDR3 is also encoded by other nucleotide sequences in the sample.

Material: peripheral blood, obtained 28 days after the second AZD1222 dose. This clonotype was obtained from an adult who received the AZD1222 COVID-19 vaccine.

CDR3 region: CASSVAGDQPQHF. CDR3 coding DNA: TGTGCCAGCAGCGTAGCAGGGGATCAGCCCCAGCATTTT. This chain uses TRBV9 with TRBJ1-5; D is perhaps TRBD1 (6 bases). Deletions cut 0 bases from V and 5 bases from J, with 6 bases between. CDR1 SGDLS and CDR2 YYNGEE come from the germline V gene. This CDR3 region has 13 residues.